Listed below are T cell receptor beta chains from one sample, sequenced in a study of blood T cells in healthy people across ages. TCRdb independently ran MiXCR on the 5' RACE reads; one entry per CDR3 protein. The table includes around 940,000 distinct CDR3 sequences, roughly 51% detected once. Sequencing used blood. These receptors all come from a woman aged 55-70 years in good health. Both conserved end residues are part of each CDR3. The order of the fields is V gene, D gene, CDR3 length, J gene, clone size, CDR3 protein, CDR3 DNA. The D gene is left open where the match is weak. The size entry is marked missing in some rows and otherwise reads once, few, many or a size class.

TRBV20-1	TRBD1	11	TRBJ2-5	NA	CSAGQEETQYF	TGCAGTGCAGGACAGGAAGAGACCCAGTACTTC
TRBV4-2	NA	15	TRBJ2-5	few	CASSPTGRAQETQYF	TGTGCCAGCAGCCCTACAGGAAGGGCCCAAGAGACCCAGTACTTC
TRBV6-6	NA	16	TRBJ2-1	NA	CASSPFGGPPYNEQFF	TGTGCCAGCAGTCCCTTCGGTGGGCCTCCCTACAATGAGCAGTTCTTC
TRBV12-3/TRBV12-4	TRBD1	13	TRBJ2-1	many	CASSGQGNNEQFF	TGTGCCAGCAGTGGACAGGGGAACAATGAGCAGTTCTTC
TRBV29-1	TRBD1	13	TRBJ1-1	NA	CSVRTGGDTEAFF	TGCAGCGTTCGGACAGGGGGAGACACTGAAGCTTTCTTT
TRBV29-1	NA	13	TRBJ2-5	few	CSVPQGLGETQYF	TGCAGCGTTCCCCAGGGGTTAGGAGAGACCCAGTACTTC
TRBV20-1	NA	13	TRBJ2-6	once	CSAAGVGANVLTF	TGCAGTGCGGCAGGGGTTGGGGCCAACGTCCTGACTTTC
TRBV12-3/TRBV12-4	NA	13	TRBJ2-5	few	CASGVGGEVTQYF	TGTGCCAGCGGAGTGGGGGGAGAAGTGACCCAGTACTTC
TRBV4-1	NA	14	TRBJ2-7	NA	CASSQVASVYEQYF	TGCGCCAGCAGCCAAGTGGCTAGCGTCTACGAGCAGTACTTC
TRBV30	NA	13	TRBJ2-6	NA	CAWGGSGANVLTF	TGTGCCTGGGGGGGGTCTGGGGCCAACGTCCTGACTTTC
TRBV4-1	TRBD2	16	TRBJ2-1	NA	CASSQKREGSYNEQFF	TGCGCCAGCAGCCAAAAGCGGGAGGGCTCCTACAATGAGCAGTTCTTC
TRBV29-1	NA	13	TRBJ2-5	few	CSVAPTGPETQYF	TGCAGCGTTGCCCCCACAGGGCCTGAGACCCAGTACTTC
TRBV20-1	NA	11	TRBJ2-1	NA	CSYSGYNEQFF	TGCAGTTATAGCGGATACAATGAGCAGTTCTTC
TRBV6-6	TRBD2	16	TRBJ2-1	NA	CASSYAGTSGYNEQFF	TGTGCCAGCAGTTACGCCGGGACTAGCGGATACAATGAGCAGTTCTTC
TRBV21-1	NA	13	TRBJ1-4	NA	CASNGQGGEKLFF	TGTGCCAGCAACGGACAGGGAGGGGAAAAACTGTTTTTT
TRBV20-1	TRBD2	15	TRBJ2-5	few	CSARDLLAVQETQYF	TGCAGTGCTAGAGATCTTCTAGCGGTCCAAGAGACCCAGTACTTC
TRBV6-2/TRBV6-3	TRBD2	14	TRBJ2-7	NA	CASSYAGEVYEQYF	TGTGCCAGCAGTTATGCGGGAGAGGTCTACGAGCAGTACTTC
TRBV4-1	NA	15	TRBJ2-7	NA	CASSQSRQGRGEQYF	TGCGCCAGCAGCCAAAGCCGACAGGGGAGGGGCGAGCAGTACTTC
TRBV7-2	NA	13	TRBJ2-1	NA	CASSRPEYDEQFF	TGTGCCAGCAGTCGCCCCGAGTATGATGAGCAGTTCTTC
TRBV4-2	NA	15	TRBJ1-2	NA	CASSQAEGVTDGYTF	TGTGCCAGCAGCCAAGCCGAGGGGGTCACCGATGGCTACACCTTC
TRBV6-5	TRBD2	18	TRBJ2-7	few	CASSFSRTSGIVSYEQYF	TGTGCCAGCAGTTTCTCAAGGACTAGCGGGATTGTCTCCTACGAGCAGTACTTC
TRBV20-1	TRBD2	15	TRBJ2-1	NA	CSAIYTGLAANEQFF	TGCAGTGCTATTTATACGGGACTAGCGGCCAATGAGCAGTTCTTC
TRBV3-1	TRBD2	15	TRBJ2-1	NA	CASSQLLAGVSEQFF	TGTGCCAGCAGCCAATTACTAGCGGGAGTAAGTGAGCAGTTCTTC
TRBV6-1	NA	12	TRBJ1-2	few	CASLTGRDGYTF	TGTGCCAGCCTCACAGGGAGGGATGGCTACACCTTC
TRBV12-3/TRBV12-4	NA	12	TRBJ2-5	NA	CATEGYQETQYF	TGTGCCACAGAAGGGTACCAAGAGACCCAGTACTTC
TRBV6-2/TRBV6-3	TRBD1	15	TRBJ2-7	many	CASTSPGTGSYEQYF	TGTGCCAGCACATCGCCCGGGACAGGGTCCTACGAGCAGTACTTC
TRBV20-1	TRBD2	11	TRBJ2-1	once	CSASGRAEQFF	TGCAGTGCTAGCGGGAGGGCCGAGCAGTTCTTC
TRBV28	TRBD1	15	TRBJ1-2	NA	CASSTGTGNNYGYTF	TGTGCCAGCAGTACCGGGACAGGAAATAACTATGGCTACACCTTC
TRBV7-2	TRBD2	16	TRBJ2-7	few	CASSQYRTSEGYEQYF	TGTGCCAGCAGCCAATACCGGACTAGCGAAGGATACGAGCAGTACTTC
TRBV20-1	NA	14	TRBJ2-5	NA	CGARVTEYQETQYF	TGCGGTGCTAGGGTTACGGAGTACCAAGAGACCCAGTACTTC
TRBV5-1	TRBD2	16	TRBJ2-3	NA	CASSQTSGTSTDTQYF	TGCGCCAGCAGCCAGACTAGCGGGACAAGCACAGATACGCAGTATTTT
TRBV20-1	NA	12	TRBJ2-4	few	CSASASKNIQYF	TGCAGTGCTAGTGCGTCCAAAAACATTCAGTACTTC
TRBV20-1	NA	14	TRBJ2-5	few	CSARGQGRQETQYF	TGCAGCGCCCGAGGGCAGGGTCGGCAAGAGACCCAGTACTTC
TRBV7-8	NA	15	TRBJ2-7	NA	CASSSPGRGGHEQYF	TGTGCCAGCAGCTCCCCAGGCAGGGGGGGCCACGAGCAGTACTTC
TRBV6-5	TRBD2	14	TRBJ2-3	NA	CASSYWREADTQYF	TGTGCCAGCAGTTATTGGCGGGAGGCCGATACGCAGTATTTT
TRBV4-2	NA	16	TRBJ1-5	many	CASSLTQTETAQPQHF	TGTGCCAGCAGCCTAACCCAAACCGAAACAGCTCAGCCCCAGCATTTT
TRBV12-3/TRBV12-4	TRBD2	15	TRBJ2-7	NA	CASRASGKVVYEQYF	TGTGCCAGCAGGGCCAGCGGGAAGGTTGTCTACGAGCAGTACTTC
TRBV4-1	TRBD1	16	TRBJ2-5	NA	CASSQGQGASVETQYF	TGCGCCAGCAGCCAAGGGCAGGGGGCGTCGGTAGAGACCCAGTACTTC
TRBV29-1	NA	13	TRBJ1-1	NA	CSVVSSLNTEAFF	TGCAGCGTAGTTAGCAGTTTGAACACTGAAGCTTTCTTT